Listed below are T cell receptor beta chains from one sample, sequenced in a study of blood T cell repertoires in COVID-19. The protocol was immunoSEQ multiplex PCR, while the TCRdb copy is restricted to in-frame clones and leaves out a portion. The sample includes roughly 300,000 clones, around 85% of them seen just once. What was sequenced was peripheral blood. The receptors come from a human donor with COVID-19, enrolled during active disease. The donor label of this sample is uncertain. CDR3s include the opening cysteine and the closing phenylalanine or tryptophan. D genes are given only for firm matches. Where a row states a size, it is once, few, many or the class of an expanded clone; other rows omit it.

cdr3_aa: CASSDQGGETQYF
cdr3_nt: TGTGCCAGTAGTGATCAGGGTGGCGAGACCCAGTACTTC
v_call: TRBV19
d_call: NA
j_call: TRBJ2-5
clone_size: once

cdr3_aa: CAWSKEGAVSGNQPQHF
cdr3_nt: TGTGCCTGGAGTAAGGAGGGGGCGGTCTCGGGCAATCAGCCCCAGCATTTT
v_call: TRBV30
d_call: TRBD1
j_call: TRBJ1-5
clone_size: NA

cdr3_aa: CASSTRGSGSCEQYF
cdr3_nt: TGTGCCAGCAGTACCCGAGGGAGCGGGAGCTGCGAGCAGTACTTC
v_call: TRBV6-4
d_call: TRBD2
j_call: TRBJ2-7
clone_size: many

cdr3_aa: CSASTGQGNQPQHF
cdr3_nt: TGCAGTGCTAGTACGGGACAGGGGAATCAGCCCCAGCATTTT
v_call: TRBV20-1
d_call: TRBD1
j_call: TRBJ1-5
clone_size: NA

cdr3_aa: CASRQRQLVTDTQYF
cdr3_nt: TGTGCCAGTAGACAAAGACAGCTTGTCACAGATACGCAGTATTTT
v_call: TRBV19
d_call: NA
j_call: TRBJ2-3
clone_size: NA

cdr3_aa: CASSIDSRTGSMNTEAFF
cdr3_nt: TGTGCCAGTAGTATAGATTCGAGGACAGGCAGCATGAACACTGAAGCTTTCTTT
v_call: TRBV19
d_call: TRBD1
j_call: TRBJ1-1
clone_size: NA

cdr3_aa: CATSDLRGRFYNEQFF
cdr3_nt: TGTGCCACCAGTGATCTGCGGGGCAGATTCTACAATGAGCAGTTCTTC
v_call: TRBV24-1
d_call: NA
j_call: TRBJ2-1
clone_size: NA

cdr3_aa: CASSEGANTQYF
cdr3_nt: TGTGCCAGCAGTGAAGGAGCGAATACGCAGTATTTT
v_call: TRBV6-1
d_call: NA
j_call: TRBJ2-3
clone_size: NA

cdr3_aa: CASSPQQGAGLYEQYF
cdr3_nt: TGTGCCAGCAGCCCCCAACAGGGGGCTGGTTTGTACGAGCAGTACTTC
v_call: TRBV5-4
d_call: TRBD1
j_call: TRBJ2-7
clone_size: NA

cdr3_aa: CASTSLREVNTGELFF
cdr3_nt: TGTGCCAGCACCTCCTTGCGGGAGGTGAACACCGGGGAGCTGTTTTTT
v_call: TRBV7-6
d_call: TRBD2
j_call: TRBJ2-2
clone_size: NA

cdr3_aa: CASSEDRDLVNGYTF
cdr3_nt: TGTGCCAGTAGTGAGGACAGGGATTTAGTTAATGGCTACACCTTC
v_call: TRBV19
d_call: TRBD1
j_call: TRBJ1-2
clone_size: few

cdr3_aa: CASSLGTGFDEQFF
cdr3_nt: TGTGCCAGCAGCCTAGGGACAGGTTTCGATGAGCAGTTCTTC
v_call: TRBV4-2
d_call: TRBD1
j_call: TRBJ2-1
clone_size: NA

cdr3_aa: CASSFQVFYGYTF
cdr3_nt: TGTGCCAGCAGCTTCCAGGTCTTTTATGGCTACACCTTC
v_call: TRBV5-5
d_call: NA
j_call: TRBJ1-2
clone_size: once

cdr3_aa: CASSPQPTLGVDEQYF
cdr3_nt: TGTGCCAGCAGTCCCCAACCTACTCTTGGAGTCGACGAGCAGTACTTC
v_call: TRBV27
d_call: NA
j_call: TRBJ2-7
clone_size: once

cdr3_aa: CSVILPKGAGEQFF
cdr3_nt: TGCAGCGTTATTCTCCCTAAGGGGGCGGGTGAGCAGTTCTTC
v_call: TRBV29-1
d_call: TRBD1
j_call: TRBJ2-1
clone_size: NA

cdr3_aa: CASSSGTSGGTYEQYF
cdr3_nt: TGTGCCAGCAGCTCCGGGACTAGCGGGGGAACCTACGAGCAGTACTTC
v_call: TRBV7-2
d_call: TRBD2
j_call: TRBJ2-7
clone_size: few

cdr3_aa: CASSPRVGQGLTGNTIYF
cdr3_nt: TGTGCCAGCAGCCCTCGGGTCGGACAGGGTTTAACTGGAAACACCATATATTTT
v_call: TRBV3-1/TRBV3-2
d_call: TRBD1
j_call: TRBJ1-3
clone_size: once

cdr3_aa: CASSQGAGVPYEQYF
cdr3_nt: TGTGCCAGCAGCCAAGGAGCAGGGGTACCCTACGAGCAGTACTTC
v_call: TRBV3-1/TRBV3-2
d_call: NA
j_call: TRBJ2-7
clone_size: NA

cdr3_aa: CASSRDSEKETQYF
cdr3_nt: TGTGCCAGTAGTCGGGACAGCGAGAAAGAGACCCAGTACTTC
v_call: TRBV19
d_call: TRBD1
j_call: TRBJ2-5
clone_size: NA

cdr3_aa: CASSYSTTTGNTEAFF
cdr3_nt: TGTGCCAGCAGTTACTCGACTACCACGGGAAACACTGAAGCTTTCTTT
v_call: TRBV6-6
d_call: NA
j_call: TRBJ1-1
clone_size: NA

cdr3_aa: CASRFGLAGVHDEQYF
cdr3_nt: TGTGCCAGCAGATTTGGACTAGCGGGAGTTCACGACGAGCAGTACTTC
v_call: TRBV7-3
d_call: TRBD2
j_call: TRBJ2-7
clone_size: NA

cdr3_aa: CASSEWGGYTYNEQFF
cdr3_nt: TGTGCCAGCAGTGAATGGGGGGGGTACACCTACAATGAGCAGTTCTTC
v_call: TRBV25-1
d_call: TRBD2
j_call: TRBJ2-1
clone_size: NA